The text below deals with one TCR beta chain. Its specificity is unknown. Some clones are missing from TCRdb's copy, which holds only in-frame ones; the method was immunoSEQ multiplex PCR. The table shows roughly 310,000 clones, with around 90% occurring only once. The CDR3 extends over 17 amino acids. Trimming took 4 bases from V and 2 from J; bases not matched to a gene: 9. Germline values: CDR1 SGHTA, CDR2 FQGNSA. This sample was included in a study of cytomegalovirus exposure and HLA in healthy donors. The study's findings and limits: Specificity for CMV antigens was confirmed in vitro for three of the CMV-associated chains.

The donors were part of the roughly 120-subject validation cohort, which stood apart from the roughly 700-subject first cohort. The rearrangement joins TRBV7-2 to TRBJ2-1, with 9 bases lining up with TRBD2. The sample was PBMCs. The TCR was taken from a man aged 30 to 39 in good health and CMV-seronegative. The chain's CDR3 is CASSSFLSGGPYNEQFF. The CDR3 DNA is TGTGCCAGCAGCTCCTTCCTTAGCGGGGGTCCCTACAATGAGCAGTTCTTC.